Presented here are 6 T cell receptor beta chains from one specimen sequenced in a study of cytomegalovirus exposure and HLA in healthy donors. 13 Jbeta primers and 60 Vbeta primers were used for the PCR. The assay was immunoSEQ multiplex PCR, and TCRdb's table has in-frame clones only and misses some. The sample includes 160,000 or so clones, around 80% of them seen just once. Sequencing was performed on PBMCs. These receptors originate from a man between 35 and 55 years old in good health and CMV-seronegative.

This chain connects TRBV11-3 to TRBJ2-5; 8 positions match TRBD1. From germline, CDR1 is SGHNT and CDR2 YENEEA. With V trimmed by 5 bases and J by 9 bases, 8 bases remained unmatched. The length of the CDR3 is 13 residues. CDR3 DNA sequence: TGTGCCAGCAGCCGGGGGACAGGTACCCCCCAGTACTTC. It encodes CASSRGTGTPQYF. The full variable domain, with the rest looked up from reference TRBV11-3 and TRBJ2-5, is EAGVVQSPRYKIIEKKQPVAFWCNPISGHNTLYWYLQNLGQGPELLIRYENEEAVDDSQLPKDRFSAERLKGVDSTLKIQPAELGDSAVYLCASSRGTGTPQYFGPGTRLLVL.

The rearrangement uses TRBV4-2 and TRBJ2-4, with a tentative D call TRBD2 (7 bases). This CDR3 spans 16 amino acids. The V end was cut by 6 bases, the J end by 8 bases, with 23 bases between. Germline V gene data show CDR1 as LGHNA and CDR2 as YNFKEQ. The CDR3 protein is CASSRKRGRERDIQYF. The CDR3 bases are TGTGCCAGCAGTCGCAAACGGGGGCGGGAGAGGGACATTCAGTACTTC.

The chain recombines TRBV6-1 with TRBJ2-5; D not certain. The J call could be wrong; TRBJ2-7 is a better fit for the DNA end. Germline V gene sequence: CDR1 MNHNS, CDR2 SASEGT. The CDR3 sequence is 16 residues long. The DNA of the CDR3 is TGTGCCAGCAGTGAAGCAGGAGCCAAATTCCACTACGAGCAGTACTTC. The encoded protein is CASSEAGAKFHYEQYF.

The genes are TRBV5-4 and TRBJ2-7; TRBD2 might be the D (6 bases). V lost 4 bases to trimming and J lost 6 bases, with 20 bases between them. The CDR3 loop spans 15 amino acids. From germline, CDR1 is SGHNT and CDR2 YYREEE (reference sequence). The CDR3 DNA is TGTGCCAGCAGCCTTAGGAGGGGTCGGTTTGCCGAGCAGTACTTC. It yields the protein CASSLRRGRFAEQYF. Variable domain in full (rest from reference TRBV5-4 and TRBJ2-7): ETGVTQSPTHLIKTRGQQVTLRCSSQSGHNTVSWYQQALGQGPQFIFQYYREEENGRGNFPPRFSGLQFPNYSSELNVNALELDDSALYLCASSLRRGRFAEQYFGPGTRLTVT.

The chain links TRBV2 to TRBJ2-3, with 9 bases fitting TRBD1. V gave up 8 bases and J gave up 3 bases; unmatched junction bases: 3. The CDR3 runs to 13 residues. Germline CDR1 reads SNHLY; CDR2 reads FYNNEI. The CDR3 sequence: CASHGTGTDTQYF. As DNA, the CDR3 is TGTGCCAGCCACGGGACAGGGACAGATACGCAGTATTTT. Together with reference TRBV2 and TRBJ2-3, the CDR3 gives the full variable domain: EPEVTQTPSHQVTQMGQEVILRCVPISNHLYFYWYRQILGQKVEFLVSFYNNEISEKSEIFDDQFSVERPDGSNFTLKIRSTKLEDSAMYFCASHGTGTDTQYFGPGTRLTVL.

In DNA, the CDR3 is TGTGCCAGCAGCAAGGGACAGGGTTTCGACGAGCAGTACTTC. Translating gives CASSKGQGFDEQYF. The rearrangement joins TRBV9 to TRBJ2-7; 9 bases map to TRBD1. The V and J ends lost 4 bases and 5 bases, in that order; junction bases with no gene match: 7. The CDR3 extends over 14 amino acids. Looked up from germline, CDR1 is SGDLS and CDR2 is YYNGEE.